This entry lists 15 T cell receptor beta chains sequenced from one sample in a study of cytomegalovirus exposure and HLA in healthy donors. Profiled with immunoSEQ multiplex PCR; TCRdb holds only in-frame clones, not every one. In the table there are about 79,000 clones, roughly 93% of which are singletons. Sequencing was carried out using PBMCs. These receptors all stem from a woman aged 30 to 39 in good health and CMV-seronegative.

The gene calls are TRBV5-1 and TRBJ1-4; D perhaps matches TRBD1 (6 bases). The length of the CDR3 is 15 residues. Trimming removed 2 bases from V and 8 bases from J, with 16 bases in between. The germline V gene has CDR1 SGHRS and CDR2 YFSETQ. CDR3 nucleotide sequence: TGCGCCAGCAGCTTAGGTGGGGGGGCGCACGAAAAACTGTTTTTT. Encoded protein: CASSLGGGAHEKLFF. Drawing the rest from reference TRBV5-1 and TRBJ1-4, the complete variable domain is KAGVTQTPRYLIKTRGQQVTLSCSPISGHRSVSWYQQTPGQGLQFLFEYFSETQRNKGNFPGRFSGRQFSNSRSEMNVSTLELGDSALYLCASSLGGGAHEKLFFGSGTQLSVL.

This clone was picked up one time. V and J are TRBV2 and TRBJ1-6, with D perhaps matching TRBD1 (5 bases). This CDR3 contains 16 residues. CDR1 and CDR2 from the germline V gene are SNHLY and FYNNEI. Deletions cut 1 base from V and 3 bases from J, with 10 bases between. The CDR3 protein is CASSEVRGLYNSPLHF. Here the CDR3 DNA reads TGTGCCAGCAGTGAAGTAAGGGGCCTCTATAATTCACCCCTCCACTTT. The full variable domain, in which reference TRBV2 and TRBJ1-6 provide the parts outside the CDR3, is EPEVTQTPSHQVTQMGQEVILRCVPISNHLYFYWYRQILGQKVEFLVSFYNNEISEKSEIFDDQFSVERPDGSNFTLKIRSTKLEDSAMYFCASSEVRGLYNSPLHFGNGTRLTVT.

V is TRBV9 and J is TRBJ1-1; D gene uncertain. The CDR3 is made up of 13 amino acids. Trimming removed 3 bases at V and 7 bases at J, with 13 bases between. Germline CDR1 is SGDLS and CDR2 is YYNGEE. The chain's CDR3 is CASSGVGEDEAFF. The CDR3 DNA follows: TGTGCCAGCAGCGGGGTGGGAGAAGATGAAGCTTTCTTT.

In nucleotides, the CDR3 is TGTGCCAGCAGCTTAGGTCCCAGGGATGGCTATGGCTACACCTTC. Its protein product is CASSLGPRDGYGYTF. This chain connects TRBV7-2 to TRBJ1-2; a weak D match, TRBD1 (5 bases). The germline CDR1 and CDR2 sequences are SGHTA and FQGNSA. With 1 base removed from V and 4 bases from J, the gap between germline ends came to 13 bases. The CDR3 runs 15 residues.

The chain employs TRBV7-8 and TRBJ1-1; D not certain. This CDR3 spans 15 amino acids. Trimming removed 1 base from V and 0 bases from J, with 9 bases in between. Germline V gene lookup returns CDR1 SGHVS and CDR2 FQNEAQ. This CDR3 is CASSLGGTMNTEAFF. DNA for the CDR3: TGTGCCAGCAGCTTAGGCGGCACAATGAACACTGAAGCTTTCTTT.

This rearrangement joins TRBV30 to TRBJ2-3; no firm D call. Germline CDR1 GTSNPN, CDR2 SVGIG (reference sequence). The V and J ends lost 0 bases and 2 bases respectively, with 9 bases between them. This CDR3 is built from 14 residues. CDR3 sequence: CAWSVLPFTDTQYF. CDR3 DNA: TGTGCCTGGAGTGTACTGCCCTTCACAGATACGCAGTATTTT. The full variable domain, its missing parts supplied by reference TRBV30 and TRBJ2-3, is SQTIHQWPATLVQPVGSPLSLECTVEGTSNPNLYWYRQAAGRGLQLLFYSVGIGQISSEVPQNLSASRPQDRQFILSSKKLLLSDSGFYLCAWSVLPFTDTQYFGPGTRLTVL.

The chain has TRBV7-3 and TRBJ2-2, with 7 bases that match TRBD1. CDR3 length equals 15 residues. Trimming took 5 bases from V and 5 from J; bases not matched to a gene: 8. Per germline, CDR1 SGHTA and CDR2 FQGTGA. The CDR3 here is CASSPSSDRTGELFF. The CDR3 coding sequence is TGTGCCAGCAGCCCTTCTTCGGACAGGACCGGGGAGCTGTTTTTT.

The chain links TRBV19 to TRBJ2-5; perhaps TRBD2 as D (6 bases). The CDR3 sequence is 14 residues long. Trimming removed 3 bases at V and 5 bases at J, with 13 bases between. Germline V gene lookup returns CDR1 LNHDA and CDR2 SQIVND (reference sequence). The CDR3 coding sequence is TGTGCCAGTAGTATGGGAGGTTCCCGGGAGACCCAGTACTTC. This gives the protein CASSMGGSRETQYF.

This chain uses TRBV5-1 with TRBJ2-1; 10 bases line up with TRBD2. Unmatched junction bases numbered 5, after V lost 0 bases and J lost 2 bases. This CDR3 is built from 17 residues. Germline assignment: CDR1 SGHRS and CDR2 YFSETQ. This CDR3 reads CASSLGLAGAPYNEQFF. CDR3 nucleotide sequence: TGCGCCAGCAGCTTGGGTCTAGCGGGGGCCCCCTACAATGAGCAGTTCTTC.

The chain joins TRBV6-1 to TRBJ1-2; D remains ambiguous. The V end was cut by 5 bases, the J end by 0 bases, with 7 bases between. The CDR3 is made up of 13 amino acids. Germline loops: CDR1 MNHNS, CDR2 SASEGT. The CDR3 coding sequence is TGTGCCAGCAGTAACTCGGCTAACTATGGCTACACCTTC. It specifies CASSNSANYGYTF.

This chain joins TRBV5-1 and TRBJ2-2; D is perhaps TRBD2 (6 bases). The CDR3 runs 15 residues. Germline CDR1 and CDR2: SGHRS and YFSETQ. Trimming left V 3 bases short and J 2 bases short, with 11 bases between. CDR3 sequence: CASSSGLFNTGELFF. The CDR3 bases are TGCGCCAGCAGCTCGGGACTTTTTAACACCGGGGAGCTGTTTTTT. Together with reference TRBV5-1 and TRBJ2-2, the CDR3 gives the full variable domain: KAGVTQTPRYLIKTRGQQVTLSCSPISGHRSVSWYQQTPGQGLQFLFEYFSETQRNKGNFPGRFSGRQFSNSRSEMNVSTLELGDSALYLCASSSGLFNTGELFFGEGSRLTVL.

This chain joins TRBV5-1 and TRBJ2-3; D is perhaps TRBD2 (6 bases). Trimming cost V 6 bases and J 0 bases, with 14 bases left between them. The CDR3 covers 15 residues. Germline lookup yields CDR1 SGHRS and CDR2 YFSETQ. Here the CDR3 reads CASTLLGRSTDTQYF. The CDR3 DNA sequence: TGCGCCAGCACCTTACTAGGGAGGAGCACAGATACGCAGTATTTT.

CDR3 residues: CASKRSWSRDSSGANVLTF. The CDR3 nucleotides read TGTGCCAGCAAGCGCAGCTGGTCCCGGGACAGTTCCGGGGCCAACGTCCTGACTTTC. The chain is built from TRBV5-5 and TRBJ2-6; 7 bases are shared with TRBD1. CDR1 and CDR2 (germline): SGHKS, YYEKEE (reference sequence). This CDR3 is built from 19 residues. With 6 bases clipped from V and 4 bases from J, the junction kept 19 bases outside the gene matches. The whole variable domain, remainder taken from reference TRBV5-5 and TRBJ2-6, is DAGVTQSPTHLIKTRGQQVTLRCSPISGHKSVSWYQQVLGQGPQFIFQYYEKEERGRGNFPDRFSARQFPNYSSELNVNALLLGDSALYLCASKRSWSRDSSGANVLTFGAGSRLTVL.

This sequence joins TRBV7-9 and TRBJ1-2; TRBD1 is a possible D gene (6 bases). This CDR3 comprises 13 residues. Germline V gene lookup returns CDR1 SEHNR and CDR2 FQNEAQ (reference sequence). V was pared by 4 bases and J by 2 bases, with 8 bases between. The CDR3 loop is CASSWDINYGYTF. DNA of the CDR3: TGTGCCAGCAGCTGGGACATAAACTATGGCTACACCTTC.

J is TRBJ2-7 and V is TRBV28, with 12 positions matching TRBD2. Losses at the gene ends were 1 base for V and 1 base for J; bases not matched to a gene: 14. The germline V gene encodes CDR1 MDHEN and CDR2 SYDVKM. The CDR3 contains 20 residues. CDR3 sequence reads: CASSLSTYTSGGPHSYEQYF. The CDR3 DNA reads as TGTGCCAGCAGTTTATCCACGTACACTAGCGGGGGGCCCCATTCCTACGAGCAGTACTTC.